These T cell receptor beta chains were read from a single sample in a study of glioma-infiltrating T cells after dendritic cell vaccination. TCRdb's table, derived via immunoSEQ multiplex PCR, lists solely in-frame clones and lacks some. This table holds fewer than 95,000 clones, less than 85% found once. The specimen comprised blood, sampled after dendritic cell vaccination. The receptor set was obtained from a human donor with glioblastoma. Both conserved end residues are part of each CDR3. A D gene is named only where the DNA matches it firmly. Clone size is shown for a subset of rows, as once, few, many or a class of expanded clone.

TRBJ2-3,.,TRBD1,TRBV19,TGTGCCAGTAGTGAGCCGGGACAGGGGTCGGGGGATACGCAGTATTTT,CASSEPGQGSGDTQYF
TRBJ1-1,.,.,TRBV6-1,TGTGCCAGTAGTCACAGGGTGAAGGCTTTCTTT,CASSHRVKAFF
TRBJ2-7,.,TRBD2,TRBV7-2,TGTGCCAGCAGTAGGACTAGCGGGTATTCCTACGAGCAGTACTTC,CASSRTSGYSYEQYF
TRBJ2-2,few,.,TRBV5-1,TGCGCCAGCAGCTTGACAGGGTTCACCGGGGAGCTGTTTTTT,CASSLTGFTGELFF
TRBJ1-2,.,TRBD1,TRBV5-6,TGTGCCAGCAGCTCGCAGGGGGCGAGTGGCTACACCTTC,CASSSQGASGYTF
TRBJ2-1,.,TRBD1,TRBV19,TGTGCCAGCCAAAAACCCGGGACAGGGGCCCACAATGAGCAGTTCTTC,CASQKPGTGAHNEQFF
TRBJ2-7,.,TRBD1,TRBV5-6,TGTGCCAGCAGCCCGGGACAGGGGGCATGGGAGCAGTACTTC,CASSPGQGAWEQYF
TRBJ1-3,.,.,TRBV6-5,TGTGCCAGCAGTCGGCTCGGGGGATCTGGAAACACCATATATTTT,CASSRLGGSGNTIYF
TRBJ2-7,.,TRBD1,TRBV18,TGTGCCAGCTCACCCCGACAGGGGGAAGGTTACGAGCAGTACTTC,CASSPRQGEGYEQYF
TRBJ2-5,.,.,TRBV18,TGTGCCAGCTCACCACAAACCACCCAGGAGACCCAGTACTTC,CASSPQTTQETQYF
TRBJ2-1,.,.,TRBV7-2,TGTGCCAGCAGCCAAGGACTAGCAGGGGGGCTCGGGCAGTTCTTC,CASSQGLAGGLGQFF
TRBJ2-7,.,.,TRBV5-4,TGTGCCAGCAGCGGATGGGACTTAGGGGACTACGAGCAGTACTTC,CASSGWDLGDYEQYF
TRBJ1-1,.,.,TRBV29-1,TGCAGCGTTGAGGGGAGGGACACTGAAGCTTTCTTT,CSVEGRDTEAFF
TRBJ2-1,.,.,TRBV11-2,TGTGCCAGCAGCTTAGGAGTTGGCGGCATTAACAATGAGCAGTTCTTC,CASSLGVGGINNEQFF
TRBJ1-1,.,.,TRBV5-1,TGCGCCAGCAGCTTGACCGACAGGACTAACACTGAAGCTTTCTTT,CASSLTDRTNTEAFF
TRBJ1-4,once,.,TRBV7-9,TGTGCCAGCAGCTTAGAACAGTCTTGGGAAAAACTGTTTTTT,CASSLEQSWEKLFF
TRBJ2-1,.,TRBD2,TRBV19,TGTGCCAGTAGCGGGACTAGCGGGCAATACAATGAGCAGTTCTTC,CASSGTSGQYNEQFF
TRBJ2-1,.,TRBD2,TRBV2,TGTGCCAGCAGCAACGGACTAGCGGGAGGAAATGAGCAGTTCTTC,CASSNGLAGGNEQFF
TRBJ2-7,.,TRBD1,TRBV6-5,TGTGCCAGCAGGCCCCCCGGGACAGGGGTCCGCGAGCAGTACTTC,CASRPPGTGVREQYF
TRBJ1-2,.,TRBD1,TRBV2,TGTGCCAGCAGTGAGTTAGGAGGGGGCAACTATGGCTACACCTTC,CASSELGGGNYGYTF
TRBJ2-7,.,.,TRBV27,TGTGCCAGCAGGTCACACAGGTTCTACGAGCAGTACTTC,CASRSHRFYEQYF
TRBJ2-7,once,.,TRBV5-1,TGCGCCAGCAGCTTGGAGCCGGGAGTCAGTTTCGAGCAGTACTTC,CASSLEPGVSFEQYF
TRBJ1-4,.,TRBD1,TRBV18,TGTGCCAGCTCACCCGAGACAGGGGGGAATAATGAAAAACTGTTTTTT,CASSPETGGNNEKLFF
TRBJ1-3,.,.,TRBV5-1,TGCGCCAGCAGCTTGGCAGGTTGGGTCTCTGGAAACACCATATATTTT,CASSLAGWVSGNTIYF
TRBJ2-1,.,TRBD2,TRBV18,TGTGCCAGCTCACCACGGGTAACTACTAGCGGGATTGGTAATGAGCAGTTCTTC,CASSPRVTTSGIGNEQFF
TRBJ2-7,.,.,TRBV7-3,TGTGCCAGCAGCTTTTCGTTCGGCTACGAGCAGTACTTC,CASSFSFGYEQYF
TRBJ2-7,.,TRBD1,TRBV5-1,TGCGCCAGCAGCGGGGACAGGGGGCTCTACGAGCAGTACTTC,CASSGDRGLYEQYF
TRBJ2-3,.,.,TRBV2,TGTGCCACCCTACAGAACAAGGGCACAGATACGCAGTATTTT,CATLQNKGTDTQYF
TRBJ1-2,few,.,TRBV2,TGTGCCAGCAGTGGGGGGGTTAGGAGCTTTGGCTACACCTTC,CASSGGVRSFGYTF
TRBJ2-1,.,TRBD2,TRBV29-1,TGCAGCGTTGAAGGGACTAGCGGGGGGGTCCGCTCCTACAATGAGCAGTTCTTC,CSVEGTSGGVRSYNEQFF
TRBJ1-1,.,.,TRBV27,TGTGCCAGCAGTCAGCCAGGGTCGGGGGGCACTGAAGCTTTCTTT,CASSQPGSGGTEAFF
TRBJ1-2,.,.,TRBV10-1,TGCGCCAGCACCGGGGGGGATAATGGCTACACCTTC,CASTGGDNGYTF
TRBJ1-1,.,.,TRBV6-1,TGTGCCAGCAGTGATTGGGCGGGGGAGGTGAACACTGAAGCTTTCTTT,CASSDWAGEVNTEAFF
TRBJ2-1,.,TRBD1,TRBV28,TGTGCCAGCAGTGCCTCGGGGACAGGGGGCTACAATGAGCAGTTCTTC,CASSASGTGGYNEQFF
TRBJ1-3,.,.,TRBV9,TGTGCCAGCAGCGGTGGAGGTTCTGGAAACACCATATATTTT,CASSGGGSGNTIYF
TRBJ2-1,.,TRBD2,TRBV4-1,TGCGCCAGCAGCCTAGGACTAGCGGCCTTTGGCAATGAGCAGTTCTTC,CASSLGLAAFGNEQFF
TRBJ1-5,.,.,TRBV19,TGTGCCAGTAGTATTTCTAGCTTGGGCCAAAGCAATCAGCCCCAGCATTTT,CASSISSLGQSNQPQHF
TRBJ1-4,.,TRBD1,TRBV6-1,TGTGCCAGCAGTGAACTAGGACAGGGGGATGAAAAACTGTTTTTT,CASSELGQGDEKLFF